Listed below are T cell receptor beta chains from one sample, sequenced in a study of cytomegalovirus exposure and HLA in healthy donors. The repertoire was sequenced with immunoSEQ multiplex PCR; TCRdb's copy has only in-frame clones and lacks some. The sample consists of about 170,000 clones, approximately 84% of them appearing once. The sample was PBMCs. The receptor set was obtained from a girl aged 5-17 years in good health and CMV-seropositive. Each CDR3 is given with its conserved first and last residue. A D gene is named only where the DNA matches it firmly. Clone size, where shown, is once, few, many, or a class for clones that have expanded.

>TRBJ2-3|TRBD2|TRBV6-5|-
CASSGLAGGSYTQYF
>TRBJ2-2|TRBD1|TRBV7-6|-
CASSLVGQGLTGELFF
>TRBJ1-5|-|TRBV4-1|-
CASSPEGTVRQPQHF
>TRBJ2-3|-|TRBV29-1|-
CSVENSLTTDTQYF
>TRBJ1-4|TRBD1|TRBV5-4|few
CASSTGQDLNEKLFF
>TRBJ1-2|-|TRBV5-1|once
CASSLELGYGYTF
>TRBJ1-5|-|TRBV6-5|-
CASSPDLYQPQHF
>TRBJ2-7|-|TRBV6-5|-
CASSYTDSNYEQYF
>TRBJ2-1|TRBD2|TRBV5-5|-
CASSLVLAGVNEQFF
>TRBJ1-6|-|TRBV5-4|-
CASSPEGTGNNSPLHF
>TRBJ1-2|-|TRBV29-1|once
CSVGQGNGYTF
>TRBJ1-5|TRBD1|TRBV7-8|-
CASSLGRGTGNNQPQHF
>TRBJ1-1|-|TRBV25-1|-
CASRTSPPGVTEAFF
>TRBJ1-5|-|TRBV2|-
CASSLTGQGNQPQHF